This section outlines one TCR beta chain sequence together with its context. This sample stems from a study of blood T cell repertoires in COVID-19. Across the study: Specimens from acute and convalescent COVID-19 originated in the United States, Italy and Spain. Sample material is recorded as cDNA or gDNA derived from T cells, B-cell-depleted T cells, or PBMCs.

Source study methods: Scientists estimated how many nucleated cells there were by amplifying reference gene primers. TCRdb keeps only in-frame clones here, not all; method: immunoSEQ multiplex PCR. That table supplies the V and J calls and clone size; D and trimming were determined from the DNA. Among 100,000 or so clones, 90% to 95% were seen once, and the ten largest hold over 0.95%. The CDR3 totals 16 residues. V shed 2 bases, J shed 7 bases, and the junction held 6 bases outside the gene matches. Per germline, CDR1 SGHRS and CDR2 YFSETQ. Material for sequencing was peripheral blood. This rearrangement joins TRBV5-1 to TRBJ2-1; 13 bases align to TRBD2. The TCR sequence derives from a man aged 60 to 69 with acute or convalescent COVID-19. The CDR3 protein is CASSLTTSGRSNEQFF. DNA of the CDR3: TGCGCCAGCAGCTTAACGACTAGCGGGAGGTCTAATGAGCAGTTCTTC.